The present TCR beta chain was sequenced within a study of shared clonotypes between healthy human individuals. The germline V and J ends were trimmed by 6 bases and 3 bases, with 18 bases remaining between them. Germline V gene lookup returns CDR1 MNHEY and CDR2 SMNVEV (reference sequence). The CDR3 is made up of 16 amino acids. Positively selected for CCR7, the CD45RO-negative cells used as naive CD8 cells excluded terminally differentiated effector memory CD45RA+ cells. Assay: immunoSEQ multiplex PCR; the TCRdb copy retains only in-frame clones and omits some. The table includes around 2,000,000 clones, 90% to 95% detected once.

The source is a man younger than 30 in good health. Some clones in this sample may be carry-over from other donors' samples. What was sequenced was naive CD8+ T cells from PBMCs. V gene TRBV27 combines with J gene TRBJ1-5; TRBD1 is a possible D gene (5 bases). The CDR3 spells CASRPRAGHFNQPQHF. The DNA of the CDR3 is TGTGCCAGCAGACCCCGAGCGGGGCATTTCAATCAGCCCCAGCATTTT.